This TCR beta chain originates from a study of CD4 T cells in relation to SARS-CoV-2 and coronaviruses. Study-level information: No peptide or an HIV-1 Nef peptide pool served as negative control.

CD4+ T cells from unexposed donors were obtained before the COVID-19 pandemic (2011-2018). CD4+ T cells were isolated from the cells after more than nine days of culture. As for this clone: Its antigen remains unidentified.

V was pared by 0 bases and J by 1 base, with 12 bases between. CDR3 length: 16 residues. Germline values: CDR1 MNHEY, CDR2 SMNVEV (reference sequence). Some clones are missing from TCRdb's copy, which holds only in-frame ones; the method was immunoSEQ multiplex PCR. The table has 25,000 to 30,000 clones, 74% seen once; the top ten hold under 30%. The source is a human donor in good health. The V call is TRBV27, the J call TRBJ1-2; D possibly corresponds to TRBD1 (6 bases). Sequenced sample: CD4+ T cells from PBMCs, cultured in vitro. The CDR3 DNA reads as TGTGCCAGCAGTTTATCGTTAGGGGGTGGTAACTATGGCTACACCTTC. The encoded protein is CASSLSLGGGNYGYTF.